The 29 T cell receptor beta chains listed next were all sequenced from one sample in a study of T cell responses to AZD1222 COVID-19 vaccine (dated by TCRdb to about 2021). This specimen's time point label, per the study, means: baseline before first vaccination. The library came from the immunoSEQ multiplex PCR assay. As stored in TCRdb, this immuneACCESS dataset retains in-frame rearrangements with V and J assigned. A fraction of the clones does not appear; measured against another copy, unresolved V genes explain less than half of the discrepancy, and the remainder lacks a known reason. In all, the sample holds 100,000 to 150,000 clones, and 88% of those were seen once. Jointly, the top ten make up roughly 4% of the sample. The sequencing used peripheral blood, collected on day 0 of AZD1222 vaccination. The receptors shown here come from an adult in good health.

A word on this clone: One junction end does not reproduce the germline sequence, and a read error may be involved. The chain has TRBV11-2 and TRBJ1-1, with D perhaps TRBD1 (5 bases). From germline, CDR1 is SGHAT and CDR2 FQNNGV. This CDR3 is built from 12 residues. The DNA of the CDR3 is TGTGCCAGCAGCCTAGACGGGGGGAAAGCTTTCTTT. This translates into CASSLDGGKAFF.

The rearrangement uses TRBV10-2 and TRBJ2-7, with 8 positions matching TRBD1. Germline V lookup: CDR1 WSHSY, CDR2 SAAADI. V was pared by 7 bases and J by 1 base, with 6 bases of the junction left unmatched. The CDR3 is made up of 14 amino acids. The chain's CDR3 is CASTGQGVSYEQYF. The CDR3 DNA reads as TGCGCCAGCACTGGACAGGGTGTATCCTACGAGCAGTACTTC.

The V and J genes are TRBV28 and TRBJ2-7, with no clear D. The ends were cut back, 5 bases at V and 4 bases at J, with 12 bases in the middle. Looked up from germline, CDR1 is MDHEN and CDR2 is SYDVKM. The CDR3 totals 13 residues. The CDR3 here is CASSPVRPYEQYF. The CDR3 DNA follows: TGTGCCAGCAGTCCGGTACGCCCGTACGAGCAGTACTTC.

V gene TRBV7-6 combines with J gene TRBJ1-4; D call uncertain. The CDR3 totals 17 residues. Germline lookup yields CDR1 SGHVS and CDR2 FNYEAQ. Trimming left V 0 bases short and J 8 bases short, with 19 bases between. CDR3 sequence: CASSLALSQRQNEKLFF. DNA for the CDR3: TGTGCCAGCAGCTTAGCGCTCAGCCAGAGGCAAAACGAAAAACTGTTTTTT.

This chain connects TRBV7-9 to TRBJ2-7, with 9 positions matching TRBD1. Unmatched junction bases numbered 1, after V lost 5 bases and J lost 2 bases. Germline lookup yields CDR1 SEHNR and CDR2 FQNEAQ (reference sequence). CDR3 length: 13 amino acids. The CDR3 DNA reads as TGTGCCAGCAGCACAGGGGGCACCTACGAGCAGTACTTC. Amino acid sequence: CASSTGGTYEQYF.

The J gene is TRBJ2-7, the V gene TRBV25-1, with 7 bases identical to TRBD1. The CDR3 totals 15 residues. V lost 3 bases, J lost 3 bases, and 8 bases stayed unmatched. Germline lookup yields CDR1 MGHDK and CDR2 SYGVNS. Here the CDR3 DNA reads TGTGCCAGCAGTGATCGACCGGGACAGAGCTACGAGCAGTACTTC. As protein: CASSDRPGQSYEQYF.

The gene calls are TRBV9 and TRBJ1-1; D is ambiguous. V lost 4 bases to trimming and J lost 0 bases, with 13 bases between them. The CDR3 runs 15 residues. Germline loops: CDR1 SGDLS, CDR2 YYNGEE. The CDR3 spells CASSPTGVMNTEAFF. CDR3 DNA: TGTGCCAGCAGCCCAACCGGAGTAATGAACACTGAAGCTTTCTTT.

V usage is TRBV9 and J usage is TRBJ2-1; 12 bases are a match to TRBD2. J gave up 7 bases and V 2 bases, and 10 bases lay outside the gene matches. Germline V CDR1 and CDR2: SGDLS, YYNGEE. This CDR3 region has 17 residues. The CDR3 protein is CASSVSASGGVVNEQFF. The CDR3 DNA reads TGTGCCAGCAGCGTCTCCGCTAGCGGGGGGGTTGTGAATGAGCAGTTCTTC.

The V and J genes are TRBV3-1 (or the pseudogene TRBV3-2) and TRBJ2-3; TRBD2 matches at 12 bases. Germline CDR1 and CDR2: LGHDT and YNNKEL (reference sequence). The CDR3 extends over 15 amino acids. With 3 bases clipped from V and 12 bases from J, the junction kept 10 bases outside the gene matches. The CDR3 protein is CASSQGSLAGGIQYF. In DNA form, the CDR3 reads TGTGCCAGCAGCCAGGGGAGCCTAGCGGGAGGGATCCAGTATTTT.

V and J are TRBV7-2 and TRBJ2-1, with TRBD2 identical over 9 bases. The germline gives CDR1 SGHTA, CDR2 FQGNSA. The ends lost 5 bases at V and 4 bases at J; junction bases unmatched: 3. The CDR3 length is 14 residues. The CDR3, as DNA: TGTGCCAGCAGCCCTAGCGGGGCTTACAATGAGCAGTTCTTC. Encoded protein: CASSPSGAYNEQFF. Drawing the rest from reference TRBV7-2 and TRBJ2-1, the complete variable domain is GAGVSQSPSNKVTEKGKDVELRCDPISGHTALYWYRQSLGQGLEFLIYFQGNSAPDKSGLPSDRFSAERTGGSVSTLTIQRTQQEDSAVYLCASSPSGAYNEQFFGPGTRLTVL.

The chain combines TRBV19 with TRBJ1-2; 7 bases map to TRBD1. Per the germline V gene, CDR1 is LNHDA and CDR2 is SQIVND (reference sequence). Unmatched junction bases numbered 5, after V lost 7 bases and J lost 6 bases. The CDR3 has 12 amino acids. This CDR3 is CASTPTGNGYTF. The CDR3 DNA is TGTGCCAGTACCCCGACAGGGAATGGCTACACCTTC. The full variable domain, with the rest looked up from reference TRBV19 and TRBJ1-2, is DGGITQSPKYLFRKEGQNVTLSCEQNLNHDAMYWYRQDPGQGLRLIYYSQIVNDFQKGDIAEGYSVSREKKESFPLTVTSAQKNPTAFYLCASTPTGNGYTFGSGTRLTVV.

This clone appeared a single time. The chain recombines TRBV6-5 with TRBJ1-2; TRBD1 matches 9 bases. Germline values: CDR1 MNHEY, CDR2 SVGAGI. After removal of 6 bases from V and 6 bases from J, the junction contained 11 bases not matched to a gene. This CDR3 contains 15 residues. The CDR3 bases are TGTGCCAGCAGCACCCCGGGACAGGGTTGGGATGGCTACACCTTC. Its protein product is CASSTPGQGWDGYTF.

This chain connects TRBV19 to TRBJ2-1; 7 positions agree with TRBD2. CDR1 and CDR2 (germline): LNHDA, SQIVND (reference sequence). The CDR3 loop spans 13 amino acids. V lost 6 bases and J lost 4; bases outside the gene matches: 3. Here the CDR3 DNA reads TGTGCCAGTAGCTGGCGGGGGTACAATGAGCAGTTCTTC. Amino acid sequence: CASSWRGYNEQFF.

This clone was recorded only once. V and J are TRBV27 and TRBJ1-3, with TRBD1 matching 9 bases. The germline gives CDR1 MNHEY, CDR2 SMNVEV (reference sequence). V gave up 6 bases and J gave up 3 bases; unmatched junction bases: 3. The CDR3 sequence is 14 residues long. CDR3 residues: CASSGQGYGNTIYF. The CDR3 bases are TGTGCCAGCAGCGGACAGGGGTATGGAAACACCATATATTTT.

V usage is TRBV7-6 and J usage is TRBJ2-2, with 11 bases identical to TRBD2. V lost 0 bases to trimming and J lost 5 bases; unmatched junction nucleotides: 8. Germline-derived CDR1 and CDR2 are SGHVS and FNYEAQ. The CDR3 covers 18 residues. The CDR3 is CASSLATTSGTGTGELFF. In DNA form, the CDR3 reads TGTGCCAGCAGCTTAGCCACGACTAGCGGGACGGGGACCGGGGAGCTGTTTTTT.

This chain connects TRBV24-1 to TRBJ2-3; D ambiguous. This CDR3 has 14 amino acids. Germline V CDR1 and CDR2: KGHDR, SFDVKD. V lost 1 base to trimming and J lost 4 bases, with 8 bases between them. CDR3: CATSDFLGSDTQYF. DNA of the CDR3: TGTGCCACCAGTGATTTTTTGGGGTCAGATACGCAGTATTTT.

This rearrangement joins TRBV11-2 to TRBJ2-7; 9 bases match TRBD1. In germline, CDR1 is SGHAT, CDR2 FQNNGV. V dropped 5 bases and J dropped 5; count of bases not matched to a gene: 4. The CDR3 spans 13 residues. CDR3 DNA sequence: TGTGCCAGCAGCGAGGGACAGGGACACGAGCAGTACTTC. This sequence encodes CASSEGQGHEQYF.

The V call is TRBV4-2, the J call TRBJ2-3; 7 bases line up with TRBD1. Germline CDR1 LGHNA, CDR2 YNFKEQ. The CDR3 runs 15 residues. The trim removed 1 base at V and 2 bases at J, leaving 3 bases unmatched. CDR3 bases: TGTGCCAGCAGCCAAGGACAGGGAGACACAGATACGCAGTATTTT. The encoded protein is CASSQGQGDTDTQYF.

This chain connects TRBV18 to TRBJ2-7; 9 bases line up with TRBD1. CDR1 is KGHSH, CDR2 LQKENI, per germline. J lost 5 bases, V lost 3 bases, and 8 bases had no gene match. CDR3 length: 15 amino acids. The CDR3, as DNA: TGTGCCAGCTCACCTGACGGGACAGGGATGAACGAGCAGTACTTC. This sequence encodes CASSPDGTGMNEQYF. Full variable domain (rest looked up from reference TRBV18 and TRBJ2-7): NAGVMQNPRHLVRRRGQEARLRCSPMKGHSHVYWYRQLPEEGLKFMVYLQKENIIDESGMPKERFSAEFPKEGPSILRIQQVVRGDSAAYFCASSPDGTGMNEQYFGPGTRLTVT.

Note on this clone: The sample holds other DNA sequences that translate to the same CDR3. The chain couples TRBV11-2 to TRBJ2-1; no firm D call. The V end lost 5 bases, the J end lost 2 bases, and 7 bases lay between the germline ends. The CDR3 is 13 amino acids. Germline CDR1 and CDR2: SGHAT and FQNNGV. In nucleotides, the CDR3 is TGTGCCAGCAGCCTCGGTGCCTACAATGAGCAGTTCTTC. Its translation is CASSLGAYNEQFF.

This rearrangement joins TRBV9 to TRBJ1-4; 8 bases match TRBD1. Germline V gives CDR1 SGDLS, CDR2 YYNGEE. V shed 3 bases, J shed 5 bases, and the junction held 6 bases outside the gene matches. The CDR3 extends over 15 amino acids. Here the CDR3 reads CASSERTGSNEKLFF. The CDR3 DNA reads TGTGCCAGCAGCGAACGGACAGGGTCAAATGAAAAACTGTTTTTT.

The chain carries TRBV24-1 and TRBJ2-1; D ambiguous. CDR1 is KGHDR, CDR2 SFDVKD, per germline. V shed 3 bases and J shed 5 bases, with 7 bases lying between them. CDR3 length: 13 residues. This chain's CDR3 is CATSDAWNNEQFF. The CDR3 DNA is TGTGCCACCAGTGATGCGTGGAACAATGAGCAGTTCTTC.

The J gene is TRBJ2-2, the V gene TRBV5-1; TRBD1 agrees at 10 bases. CDR1 and CDR2 (germline): SGHRS, YFSETQ. With 4 bases clipped from V and 4 bases from J, the junction kept 4 bases outside the gene matches. This CDR3 contains 15 residues. This chain's CDR3 is CASSTGQGVTGELFF. In nucleotides, the CDR3 is TGCGCCAGCAGCACCGGACAGGGGGTCACCGGGGAGCTGTTTTTT.

The rearrangement uses TRBV25-1 and TRBJ2-6; unclear D gene. The germline gives CDR1 MGHDK, CDR2 SYGVNS. CDR3 size: 15 residues. V lost 3 bases and J 0 bases, leaving 6 bases between the germline ends. The CDR3 loop is CASSDWLSGANVLTF. DNA for the CDR3: TGTGCCAGCAGTGATTGGCTCTCTGGGGCCAACGTCCTGACTTTC.

This clone has only one observation. The chain couples TRBV11-2 to TRBJ2-7; 9 bases are a match to TRBD1. Germline trimming cut 3 bases from V and 2 bases from J; bases unmatched to any gene: 5. CDR1 and CDR2 (germline): SGHAT, FQNNGV. This CDR3 is 15 amino acids long. The CDR3 DNA reads TGTGCCAGCAGCTTTACCGGGACAGGGCCCTACGAGCAGTACTTC. Encoded protein: CASSFTGTGPYEQYF. Full variable domain (missing parts from reference TRBV11-2 and TRBJ2-7): EAGVAQSPRYKIIEKRQSVAFWCNPISGHATLYWYQQILGQGPKLLIQFQNNGVVDDSQLPKDRFSAERLKGVDSTLKIQPAKLEDSAVYLCASSFTGTGPYEQYFGPGTRLTVT.

V is TRBV6-5 and J is TRBJ1-3; D is unclear. This CDR3 is 15 amino acids long. Per germline, CDR1 MNHEY and CDR2 SVGAGI. V gave up 6 bases and J gave up 0 bases, with 12 bases separating them. Written as DNA, the CDR3 is TGTGCCAGCAGATCACGGCAAATCTCTGGAAACACCATATATTTT. Amino acid sequence: CASRSRQISGNTIYF.

The chain uses TRBV7-2 and TRBJ1-1, with D maybe TRBD1 (5 bases). V lost 2 bases to trimming and J lost 1 base, with 11 bases between them. Germline V gene lookup returns CDR1 SGHTA and CDR2 FQGNSA. CDR3 length equals 15 residues. The CDR3 region is CASSLRSQGNTEAFF. Written as DNA, the CDR3 is TGTGCCAGCAGCTTAAGGAGCCAGGGGAACACTGAAGCTTTCTTT.

The chain links TRBV10-3 to TRBJ1-1; D is unclear. Germline V gives CDR1 ENHRY, CDR2 SYGVKD. The CDR3 runs to 11 residues. V lost 1 base to trimming and J lost 7 bases, with 4 bases between them. The CDR3 bases are TGTGCCATCAGTGAGTTGGGTGAAGCTTTCTTT. As protein: CAISELGEAFF.

The CDR3 region is CASSDRIMAGYTF. CDR3 DNA: TGTGCCAGTAGTGACCGGATTATGGCTGGCTACACCTTC. The J gene is TRBJ1-2, the V gene TRBV19; D uncertain. The CDR3 is 13 amino acids. The V end was cut by 5 bases, the J end by 7 bases, with 14 bases between. From germline, CDR1 is LNHDA and CDR2 SQIVND (reference sequence).